This T cell receptor (beta chain) emerged from a study of cytomegalovirus exposure and HLA in healthy donors. General study results and limits: Immune exposure information available was restricted to CMV serostatus. Within a later analysis, the majority of CMV-associated TCR beta chains appeared HLA-restricted. Some segments of the V type, notably TRBV6-2 and TRBV6-3, were excluded as indistinguishable.

This clone was observed a handful of times. Its target is unknown. Donors showed nominal health when sampled, although they likely had unrecorded immune exposures. The V and J ends lost 7 bases and 4 bases respectively, with 13 bases between them. Germline-derived CDR1 and CDR2 are MNHEY and SVGAGI. This CDR3 contains 13 residues. PCR primers comprised 60 Vbeta and 13 Jbeta primers. Generated by immunoSEQ multiplex PCR, the TCRdb table keeps only in-frame clones and is missing some. The sample lists more than 130,000 clones, just under 80% seen once, with approximately 2.1% in the top ten. Source material: PBMCs. The receptor was isolated from a young man in good health and CMV-seronegative. The genes are TRBV6-5 and TRBJ1-1; the D gene is possibly TRBD1 (5 bases). The DNA of the CDR3 is TGTGCCAGCATTCGGGGCGGGGGCACTGAAGCTTTCTTT. Amino acids: CASIRGGGTEAFF.